The next 21 T cell receptor beta chains were all read from a single sample in a study of T-cell reconstitution after alpha-beta-depleted transplantation in children. Unique molecular identifiers were incorporated into the prepared TCRbeta library. TCRdb ran MiXCR on the PCR reads and lists one entry per CDR3 protein. Among 90,000 to 120,000 distinct CDR3 sequences listed, around 6.4% were seen once. The source was PBMCs, mostly from graft donor cells, collected 360 days after TCRalphabeta/CD19-depleted stem cell transplant. The receptors shown here come from a male patient between 2 and 15 years old who had a stem cell transplant for acute lymphoblastic leukemia, so the T cells may come from the graft donor.

The V and J genes are TRBV6-1 and TRBJ1-2; 9 nucleotides align to TRBD1. This CDR3 spans 16 amino acids. Germline CDR1 reads MNHNS; CDR2 reads SASEGT. V lost 6 bases to trimming and J lost 0 bases; unmatched junction nucleotides: 8. The CDR3 here is CASRADRGRTNYGYTF. In nucleotides, the CDR3 is TGTGCCAGCAGGGCGGACAGGGGTAGGACTAACTATGGCTACACCTTC.

This clonotype was detected many times. The chain recombines TRBV28 with TRBJ2-2; D unclear. V gave up 3 bases and J gave up 0 bases, with 8 bases separating them. Germline-derived CDR1 and CDR2 are MDHEN and SYDVKM. The CDR3 loop spans 15 amino acids. DNA for the CDR3: TGTGCCAGCAGTTTTATGGCTACGAACACCGGGGAGCTGTTTTTT. Its protein product is CASSFMATNTGELFF.

This clonotype turned up a few times. CDR3 bases: TGCAGTGCCTCGACTAGCGGGAGGACAGGAGGGGTAGGAGAGACCCAGTACTTC. Amino acid sequence: CSASTSGRTGGVGETQYF. The rearrangement uses TRBV20-1 and TRBJ2-5; 13 bases line up with TRBD2. The CDR3 has 18 residues. Germline loops: CDR1 DFQATT, CDR2 SNEGSKA (reference sequence). Germline trimming cut 6 bases from V and 4 bases from J; bases unmatched to any gene: 17.

This clonotype showed up many times. This sequence joins TRBV12-3 or TRBV12-4 and TRBJ1-5; TRBD1 aligns across 7 bases. The CDR3 totals 13 residues. The junction had 8 bases not matched to a gene; V was cut back by 5 bases and J by 10 bases. The CDR3 is CASSPFTGDPQHF. The DNA of the CDR3 is TGTGCCAGCAGTCCTTTTACAGGGGATCCCCAGCATTTT.

This clonotype was counted many times. The chain employs TRBV24-1 and TRBJ2-3; tentatively, D is TRBD2 (6 bases). The ends were cut back, 5 bases at V and 6 bases at J, with 26 bases in the middle. This CDR3 spans 18 amino acids. The germline V gene encodes CDR1 KGHDR and CDR2 SFDVKD. CDR3 residues: CATSVGALPGLRSDTQYF. CDR3 sequence (DNA): TGTGCCACCAGTGTCGGTGCCCTTCCGGGACTCCGTTCGGATACGCAGTATTTT.

This clonotype was seen many times. The V and J genes are TRBV7-9 and TRBJ2-3; D is uncertain. The CDR3 has 13 amino acids. Germline V gives CDR1 SEHNR, CDR2 FQNEAQ (reference sequence). Trimming cost V 3 bases and J 6 bases, with 10 bases left between them. The CDR3 spells CASSLASADTQYF. Written as DNA, the CDR3 is TGTGCCAGCAGCTTGGCTAGTGCCGATACGCAGTATTTT.

At least ten counts were recorded for this clonotype. The gene calls are TRBV7-8 and TRBJ2-4, with 11 nucleotides matching TRBD2. The germline V gene encodes CDR1 SGHVS and CDR2 FQNEAQ. The CDR3 consists of 16 residues. J gave up 0 bases and V 5 bases, and 3 bases lay outside the gene matches. The CDR3 here is CASSATSGVAKNIQYF. Written as DNA, the CDR3 is TGTGCCAGCAGCGCGACTAGCGGGGTAGCCAAAAACATTCAGTACTTC.

This clonotype was counted many times. The rearrangement links TRBV28 to TRBJ1-1; D unresolved. This CDR3 is 14 amino acids long. CDR1 and CDR2 from the germline V gene are MDHEN and SYDVKM. V gave up 4 bases and J gave up 3 bases, with 12 bases separating them. CDR3 bases: TGTGCCAGCAGTTGGGCAGCGGAGTACACTGAAGCTTTCTTT. Residues: CASSWAAEYTEAFF. Drawing the rest from reference TRBV28 and TRBJ1-1, the complete variable domain is DVKVTQSSRYLVKRTGEKVFLECVQDMDHENMFWYRQDPGLGLRLIYFSYDVKMKEKGDIPEGYSVSREKKERFSLILESASTNQTSMYLCASSWAAEYTEAFFGQGTRLTVV.

The rearrangement links TRBV9 to TRBJ1-2, with 8 bases that match TRBD1. The CDR3 extends over 16 amino acids. The J segment lost 13 bases and the V segment lost 2 bases, leaving 19 bases of the junction unmatched. Germline CDR1 SGDLS, CDR2 YYNGEE. DNA for the CDR3: TGTGCCAGCAGCGTCCGCGAGGCAGGGGGCGGTCGACCCCCCACCTTC. It yields the protein CASSVREAGGGRPPTF.

This clonotype was observed a few times. The chain carries TRBV7-2 and TRBJ2-7, with D perhaps TRBD2 (5 bases). From germline, CDR1 is SGHTA and CDR2 FQGNSA. The CDR3 loop spans 13 amino acids. Trimming took 4 bases from V and 5 from J, leaving 12 bases between them. CDR3 nucleotides: TGTGCCAGCAGCTCGAGGGTGCGCGACGAGCAGTACTTC. Protein product: CASSSRVRDEQYF.

This clonotype was counted ten times or more. This chain uses TRBV6-1 with TRBJ2-2; D possibly corresponds to TRBD1 (5 bases). Germline V gives CDR1 MNHNS, CDR2 SASEGT. The ends were cut back, 6 bases at V and 3 bases at J, with 11 bases in the middle. The CDR3 has 14 amino acids. This CDR3 reads CASSERGDTGELFF. CDR3 coding DNA: TGTGCCAGCAGCGAAAGGGGCGACACCGGGGAGCTGTTTTTT.

The sample holds many counts of this clonotype. The genes are TRBV27 and TRBJ1-5; D possibly corresponds to TRBD1 (5 bases). Trimming cost V 6 bases and J 7 bases, with 13 bases left between them. The CDR3 sequence is 13 residues long. Per germline, CDR1 MNHEY and CDR2 SMNVEV (reference sequence). CDR3 bases: TGTGCCAGCAGCATGGACCGGGGGCAGCCCCAGCATTTT. This gives the protein CASSMDRGQPQHF.

To note about this clonotype: This may come from a read error, since a much larger clone is one base off. The V call is TRBV2, the J call TRBJ2-1; 7 nucleotides line up with TRBD2. This CDR3 has 12 amino acids. The germline gives CDR1 SNHLY, CDR2 FYNNEI. Trimming at V came to 11 bases and at J to 6 bases, leaving 7 bases not matched to a gene. This chain's CDR3 is CAPGGRRNEQFF. Here the CDR3 DNA reads TGTGCCCCGGGAGGCAGACGCAATGAGCAGTTCTTC.

This clonotype was found a few times. In DNA form, the CDR3 reads TGTGCCAGCAGTTACGGGGGGGGGAGAAATCAGCCCCAGCATTTT. It specifies CASSYGGGRNQPQHF. The chain employs TRBV6-5 and TRBJ1-5; TRBD1 is a possible D gene (5 bases). The V end lost 2 bases, the J end lost 4 bases, and 12 bases lay between the germline ends. Germline V gene data show CDR1 as MNHEY and CDR2 as SVGAGI. CDR3 length: 15 amino acids.

This clonotype has ten or more counts. The chain combines TRBV7-9 with TRBJ2-7; the D is unclear. This CDR3 comprises 14 residues. From germline, CDR1 is SEHNR and CDR2 FQNEAQ (reference sequence). V was clipped by 5 bases and J by 2 bases, with 13 bases between them. CDR3 DNA: TGTGCCAGCAGCATCGTCGGACGGCCCTACGAGCAGTACTTC. It yields the protein CASSIVGRPYEQYF.

The sample holds many counts of this clonotype. The CDR3 bases are TGCAGTGTACCCCCGGGCTCCGCAAGGAACACTGAAGCTTTCTTT. Translated, it gives CSVPPGSARNTEAFF. The chain joins TRBV20-1 to TRBJ1-1; the D is unclear. CDR3 length: 15 residues. The V gene's germline CDR1 is DFQATT and CDR2 SNEGSKA (reference sequence). With 7 bases removed from V and 1 base from J, the gap between germline ends came to 19 bases.

This clonotype was counted ten times or more. The rearrangement joins TRBV6-2 or TRBV6-3 to TRBJ2-7, with TRBD1 identical over 12 bases. The CDR3 length is 14 residues. Looked up from germline, CDR1 is MNHEY and CDR2 is SVGEGT. The J segment lost 5 bases and the V segment lost 8 bases, leaving 7 bases of the junction unmatched. The chain's CDR3 is CASGRGQGAHEQYF. Here the CDR3 DNA reads TGTGCCAGCGGAAGGGGACAGGGGGCCCACGAGCAGTACTTC.

This clonotype came up many times. The chain combines TRBV9 with TRBJ2-7; TRBD1 matches at 8 bases. The CDR3 length is 13 residues. The germline CDR1 and CDR2 sequences are SGDLS and YYNGEE. V lost 3 bases and J lost 4; bases outside the gene matches: 3. CDR3 in amino acids: CASSEGTGYEQYF. Written as DNA, the CDR3 is TGTGCCAGCAGCGAAGGGACAGGTTACGAGCAGTACTTC. Full variable domain (rest looked up from reference TRBV9 and TRBJ2-7): DSGVTQTPKHLITATGQRVTLRCSPRSGDLSVYWYQQSLDQGLQFLIQYYNGEERAKGNILERFSAQQFPDLHSELNLSSLELGDSALYFCASSEGTGYEQYFGPGTRLTVT.

V and J are TRBV12-3 or TRBV12-4 and TRBJ1-4, with TRBD1 matching 10 bases. CDR3 length: 16 amino acids. V dropped 6 bases and J dropped 2; count of bases not matched to a gene: 6. The CDR3 DNA sequence: TGTGCCAGCAGACCCGACAGGGGGCATACTAATGAAAAACTGTTTTTT. It is translated as CASRPDRGHTNEKLFF.

This clonotype was seen repeatedly, ten times or more. The chain has TRBV9 and TRBJ2-7; 12 positions agree with TRBD1. From germline, CDR1 is SGDLS and CDR2 YYNGEE. CDR3 size: 14 residues. The junction had 4 bases not matched to a gene; V was cut back by 3 bases and J by 6 bases. The CDR3, as DNA: TGTGCCAGCAGCGAGAGGGACAGGGGGCGCGAGCAGTACTTC. Residues: CASSERDRGREQYF. The full variable domain, completed using reference TRBV9 and TRBJ2-7, is DSGVTQTPKHLITATGQRVTLRCSPRSGDLSVYWYQQSLDQGLQFLIQYYNGEERAKGNILERFSAQQFPDLHSELNLSSLELGDSALYFCASSERDRGREQYFGPGTRLTVT.

This clonotype was detected many times. The rearrangement uses TRBV29-1 and TRBJ2-2; D is perhaps TRBD2 (5 bases). Trimming stripped 4 bases from V and 0 bases from J, with 12 bases between. This CDR3 spans 15 amino acids. The germline gives CDR1 SQVTM, CDR2 ANQGSEA. CDR3 sequence reads: CSVAPWRSNTGELFF. CDR3 DNA: TGCAGCGTTGCGCCCTGGAGGTCGAACACCGGGGAGCTGTTTTTT.